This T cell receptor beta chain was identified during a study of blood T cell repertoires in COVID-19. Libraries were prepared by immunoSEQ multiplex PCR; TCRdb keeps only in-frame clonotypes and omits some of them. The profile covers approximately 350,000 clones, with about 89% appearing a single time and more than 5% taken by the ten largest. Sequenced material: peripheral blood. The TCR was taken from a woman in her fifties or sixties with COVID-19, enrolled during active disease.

CDR3 amino acids: CASSLHVASLNEQFF. CDR3 DNA: TGTGCCAGCAGTTTACACGTGGCTAGTCTGAATGAGCAGTTCTTC. This chain links TRBV27 with TRBJ2-1; no clear D gene. This CDR3 region has 15 residues. The germline gives CDR1 MNHEY, CDR2 SMNVEV (reference sequence). V was clipped by 2 bases and J by 7 bases, with 15 bases between them.